This T cell receptor beta chain was found in a study of OX40 agonist ivuxolimab in advanced cancers. Whole-study results and caveats: Some nonresponders also had low normalized T-cell clonal expansion.

Notes on this clone: Its antigen remains unknown.

This table comes from immunoSEQ multiplex PCR, and its TCRdb copy is limited to in-frame clones, with some not included. Of approximately 26,000 clones listed, roughly 85% are singletons. The CDR3 runs to 11 residues. Germline CDR1 is MNHEY and CDR2 is SVGAGI. Trimming took off 10 bases at V and 7 bases at J, with 11 bases between the two ends. The source of this sequence is an adult with an advanced solid tumor such as melanoma, head and neck, liver or kidney cancer. The rearrangement uses TRBV6-5 and TRBJ2-1; weak D call: TRBD2 (6 bases). The sequencing here drew on CD4+ or CD8+ T cells sorted from blood, taken in a trial of the OX40 agonist ivuxolimab. The CDR3 DNA reads as TGTGCCATTGGAGGGTGGAATGAGCAGTTCTTC. Translated: CAIGGWNEQFF.